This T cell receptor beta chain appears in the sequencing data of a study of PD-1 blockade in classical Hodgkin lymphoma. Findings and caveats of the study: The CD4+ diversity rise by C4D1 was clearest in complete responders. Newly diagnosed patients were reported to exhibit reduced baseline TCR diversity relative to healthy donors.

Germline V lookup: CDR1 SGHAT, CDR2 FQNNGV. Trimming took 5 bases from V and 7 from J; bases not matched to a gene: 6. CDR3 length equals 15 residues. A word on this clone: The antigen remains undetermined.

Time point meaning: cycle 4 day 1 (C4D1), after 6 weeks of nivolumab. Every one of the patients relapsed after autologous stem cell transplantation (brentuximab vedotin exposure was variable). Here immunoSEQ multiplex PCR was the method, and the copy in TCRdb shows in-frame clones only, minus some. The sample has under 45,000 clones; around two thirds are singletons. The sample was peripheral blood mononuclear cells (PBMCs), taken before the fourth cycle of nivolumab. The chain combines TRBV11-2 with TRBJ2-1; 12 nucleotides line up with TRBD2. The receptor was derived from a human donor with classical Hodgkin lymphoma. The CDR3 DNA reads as TGTGCCAGCAGCCACCCGACTAGCGGGGGAAATGAGCAGTTCTTC. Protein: CASSHPTSGGNEQFF.